A selection of T cell receptor beta chains follows, all from one sample in a study of cytomegalovirus exposure and HLA in healthy donors. This table comes from immunoSEQ multiplex PCR, and its TCRdb copy is limited to in-frame clones, with some not included. The repertoire shows around 76,000 clones; the top ten hold 1.5%. Sequencing input: PBMCs. The receptors originated from a woman aged 55-70 years in good health and CMV-seronegative. The CDR3 runs from the conserved cysteine through the conserved F or W. The D gene is left open where the match is weak.

v_gene	j_gene	d_gene	CDR3aa	CDR3nt
TRBV4-1	TRBJ1-4	TRBD1	CASSHLPGQGNEKLFF	TGCGCCAGCAGCCACCTCCCCGGACAGGGTAATGAAAAGCTGTTTTTT
TRBV19	TRBJ1-3	.	CASSLYEVSGNTIYF	TGTGCCAGTAGTCTGTATGAGGTATCTGGAAACACCATATATTTT
TRBV30	TRBJ2-1	.	CAWRSFSLYNEQFF	TGTGCCTGGAGGTCCTTCTCCCTTTACAATGAGCAGTTCTTC
TRBV6-6	TRBJ2-3	.	CAIQGEGTTDTQYF	TGTGCCATCCAGGGTGAAGGAACAACAGATACGCAGTATTTT
TRBV18	TRBJ1-3	.	CASSPRGIGNTIYF	TGTGCCAGCTCACCGAGGGGGATTGGAAACACCATATATTTT
TRBV10-3	TRBJ1-1	.	CAISERQGTNTEAFF	TGTGCCATCAGTGAGAGGCAGGGAACCAACACTGAAGCTTTCTTT
TRBV15	TRBJ2-1	.	CATSVRGDEQFF	TGTGCCACCAGCGTACGGGGAGATGAGCAGTTCTTC
TRBV18	TRBJ2-5	TRBD2	CASSPDPGREGRETQYF	TGTGCCAGCTCACCGGACCCAGGACGGGAGGGGAGGGAGACCCAGTACTTC
TRBV10-2	TRBJ2-2	TRBD1	CASRGQGNTGELFF	TGCGCCAGCAGGGGACAGGGGAACACCGGGGAGCTGTTTTTT
TRBV6-1	TRBJ2-2	.	CASSKTDSVLFF	TGTGCCAGCAGTAAAACGGACAGCGTGCTGTTTTTT
TRBV5-1	TRBJ1-2	.	CASSLEQGSGGYTF	TGCGCCAGCAGCTTGGAGCAGGGGAGTGGTGGCTACACCTTC
TRBV5-8	TRBJ2-5	.	CASSLGLAQETQYF	TGTGCCAGCAGCTTAGGGCTAGCCCAGGAGACCCAGTACTTC
TRBV9	TRBJ1-4	TRBD1	CASSVGQGGNNNEKLFF	TGTGCCAGCAGCGTAGGACAGGGTGGAAATAATAACGAAAAACTGTTTTTT
TRBV7-9	TRBJ1-4	TRBD1	CASSSGQVATNEKLFF	TGTGCCAGCAGCTCCGGACAGGTTGCAACTAATGAAAAACTGTTTTTT